The clone carrying this TCR beta chain came up a few times. The source of the sample is a study of T-cell memory formation after mild COVID-19. TCRdb itself ran the 5' RACE reads through MiXCR, one entry per CDR3 protein. Of about 110,000 distinct CDR3 sequences listed, about a sixth were seen once; the top ten hold about 6%. The sequenced sample consisted of PBMCs or a T cell subset sorted from them (not recorded which). This TCR was sampled from a man aged 18-30 years who had mild COVID-19 (a few samples of this study predate the infection). Cell type and time point are not known.

The CDR3 here is CASSLESYGYTF. The CDR3 DNA reads TGTGCCAGCAGCTTAGAGAGCTATGGCTACACCTTC. This chain joins TRBV7-2 and TRBJ1-2; the D is unclear. The V end was cut by 1 base, the J end by 4 bases, with 4 bases between. Germline assignment: CDR1 SGHTA and CDR2 FQGNSA. The CDR3 is 12 amino acids.